Given below is one TCR beta chain in context. The antigen remains undetermined. The primer mix had 60 Vbeta and 13 Jbeta primers. Clones were read by immunoSEQ multiplex PCR, and TCRdb kept only the in-frame ones, dropping some. The repertoire holds approximately 240,000 clones, 77% seen once, with roughly 2.5% in the top ten. These data come from a study of cytomegalovirus exposure and HLA in healthy donors. At the level of the study: A prior analysis found 90 million to 120 million unique TCR beta sequences from roughly 180 million T cells.

Study-level results: An analysis done earlier found most TCR beta V segments productive about 87% or about 30% of the time.

The CDR3 sequence is 15 residues long. Trimming removed 3 bases from V and 4 bases from J; junction bases left unmatched: 3. Germline loops: CDR1 SGHRS, CDR2 YFSETQ. The J gene is TRBJ2-1, the V gene TRBV5-1, with 11 nucleotides matching TRBD2. This TCR was recovered from a woman aged 55-75 years in good health and CMV-seropositive. Sequencing used PBMCs. CDR3: CASSWGTSGYNEQFF. CDR3 in DNA: TGCGCCAGCAGCTGGGGGACTAGCGGTTACAATGAGCAGTTCTTC.